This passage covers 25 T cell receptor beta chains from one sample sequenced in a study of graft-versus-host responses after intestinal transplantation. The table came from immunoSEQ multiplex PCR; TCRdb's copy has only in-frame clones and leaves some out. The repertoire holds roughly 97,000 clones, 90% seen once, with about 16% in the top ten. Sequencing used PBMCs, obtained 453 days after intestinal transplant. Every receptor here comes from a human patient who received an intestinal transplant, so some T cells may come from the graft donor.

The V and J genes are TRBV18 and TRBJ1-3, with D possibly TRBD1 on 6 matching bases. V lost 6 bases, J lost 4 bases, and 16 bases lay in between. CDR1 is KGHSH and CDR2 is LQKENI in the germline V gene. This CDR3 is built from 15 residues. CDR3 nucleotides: TGTGCCAGCTCTCCGTCGGGGGCGCTGGGAAACACCATATATTTT. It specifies CASSPSGALGNTIYF.

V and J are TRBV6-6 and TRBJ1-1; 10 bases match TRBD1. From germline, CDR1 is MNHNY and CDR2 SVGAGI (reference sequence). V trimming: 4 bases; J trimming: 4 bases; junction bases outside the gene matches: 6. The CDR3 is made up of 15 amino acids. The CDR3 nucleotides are TGTGCCAGCAGTTTCTACCGGGACAGGGGCACTGAAGCTTTCTTT. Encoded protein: CASSFYRDRGTEAFF.

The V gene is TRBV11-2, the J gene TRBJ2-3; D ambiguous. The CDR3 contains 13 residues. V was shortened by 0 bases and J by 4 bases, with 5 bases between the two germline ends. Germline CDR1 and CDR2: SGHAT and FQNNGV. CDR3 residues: CASSLDGADTQYF. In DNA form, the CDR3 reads TGTGCCAGCAGCTTAGATGGGGCAGATACGCAGTATTTT.

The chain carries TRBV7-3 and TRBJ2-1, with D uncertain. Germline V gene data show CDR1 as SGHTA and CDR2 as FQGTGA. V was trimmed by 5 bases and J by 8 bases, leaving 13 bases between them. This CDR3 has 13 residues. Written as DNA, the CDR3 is TGTGCCAGCAGCCACAACCCCTTGGATGAGCAGTTCTTC. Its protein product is CASSHNPLDEQFF.

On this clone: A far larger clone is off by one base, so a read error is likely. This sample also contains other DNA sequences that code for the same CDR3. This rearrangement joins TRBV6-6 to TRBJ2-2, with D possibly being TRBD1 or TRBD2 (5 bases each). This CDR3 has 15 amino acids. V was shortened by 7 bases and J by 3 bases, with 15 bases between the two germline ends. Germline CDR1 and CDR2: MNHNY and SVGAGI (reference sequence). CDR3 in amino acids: CASTRFGGDTGELFF. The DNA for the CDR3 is TGTGCCAGCACGAGATTTGGGGGTGACACCGGGGAGCTGTTTTTT.

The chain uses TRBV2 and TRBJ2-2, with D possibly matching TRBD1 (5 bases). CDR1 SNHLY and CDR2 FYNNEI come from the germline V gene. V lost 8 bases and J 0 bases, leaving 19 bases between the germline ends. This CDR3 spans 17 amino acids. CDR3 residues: CASLDRRTIANTGELFF. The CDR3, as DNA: TGTGCCAGCTTAGACAGACGCACTATTGCGAACACCGGGGAGCTGTTTTTT.

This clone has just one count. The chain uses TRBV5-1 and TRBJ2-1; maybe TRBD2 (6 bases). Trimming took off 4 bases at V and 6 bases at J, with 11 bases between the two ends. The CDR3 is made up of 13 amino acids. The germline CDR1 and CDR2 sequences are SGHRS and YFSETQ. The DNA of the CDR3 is TGCGCCAGCAGCGGGGACTGGGGCAATGAGCAGTTCTTC. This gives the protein CASSGDWGNEQFF. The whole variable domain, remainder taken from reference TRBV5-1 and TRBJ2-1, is KAGVTQTPRYLIKTRGQQVTLSCSPISGHRSVSWYQQTPGQGLQFLFEYFSETQRNKGNFPGRFSGRQFSNSRSEMNVSTLELGDSALYLCASSGDWGNEQFFGPGTRLTVL.

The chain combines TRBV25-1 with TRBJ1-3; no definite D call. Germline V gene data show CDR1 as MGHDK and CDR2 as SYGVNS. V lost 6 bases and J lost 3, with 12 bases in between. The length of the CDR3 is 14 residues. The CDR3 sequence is CASSDATHGNTIYF. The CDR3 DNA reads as TGTGCCAGCAGCGATGCGACACATGGAAACACCATATATTTT.

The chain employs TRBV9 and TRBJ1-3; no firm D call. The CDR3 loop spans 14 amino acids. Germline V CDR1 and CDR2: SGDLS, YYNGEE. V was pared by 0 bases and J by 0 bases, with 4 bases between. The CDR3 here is CASSVDGSGNTIYF. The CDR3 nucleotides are TGTGCCAGCAGCGTAGATGGCTCTGGAAACACCATATATTTT. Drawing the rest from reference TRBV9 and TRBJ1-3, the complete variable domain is DSGVTQTPKHLITATGQRVTLRCSPRSGDLSVYWYQQSLDQGLQFLIQYYNGEERAKGNILERFSAQQFPDLHSELNLSSLELGDSALYFCASSVDGSGNTIYFGEGSWLTVV.

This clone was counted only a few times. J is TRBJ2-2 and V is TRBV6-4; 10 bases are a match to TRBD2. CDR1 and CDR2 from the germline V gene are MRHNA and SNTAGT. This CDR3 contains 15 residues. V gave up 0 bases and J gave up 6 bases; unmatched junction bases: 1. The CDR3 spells CASSDSSGGAGELFF. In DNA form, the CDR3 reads TGTGCCAGCAGTGACTCCAGCGGGGGGGCCGGGGAGCTGTTTTTT.

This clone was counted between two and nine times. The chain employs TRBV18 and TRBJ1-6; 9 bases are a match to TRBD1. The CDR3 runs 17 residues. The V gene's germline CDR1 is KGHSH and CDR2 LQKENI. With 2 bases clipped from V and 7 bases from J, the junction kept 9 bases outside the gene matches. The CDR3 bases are TGTGCCAGCTCACCAAAAACGTCCGGGACAGGGAATTCACCCCTCCACTTT. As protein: CASSPKTSGTGNSPLHF. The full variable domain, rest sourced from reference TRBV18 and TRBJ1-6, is NAGVMQNPRHLVRRRGQEARLRCSPMKGHSHVYWYRQLPEEGLKFMVYLQKENIIDESGMPKERFSAEFPKEGPSILRIQQVVRGDSAAYFCASSPKTSGTGNSPLHFGNGTRLTVT.

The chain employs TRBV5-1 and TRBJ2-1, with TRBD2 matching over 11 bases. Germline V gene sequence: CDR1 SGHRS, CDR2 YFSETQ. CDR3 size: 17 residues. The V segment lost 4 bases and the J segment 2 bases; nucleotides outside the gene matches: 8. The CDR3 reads CASSENPTSGAYNEQFF. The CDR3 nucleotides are TGCGCCAGCAGCGAAAACCCGACTAGCGGGGCCTACAATGAGCAGTTCTTC.

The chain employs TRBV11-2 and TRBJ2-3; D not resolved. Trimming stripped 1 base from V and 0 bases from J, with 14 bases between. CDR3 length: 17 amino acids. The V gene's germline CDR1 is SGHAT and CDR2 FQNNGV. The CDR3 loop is CASSLGWFGSSTDTQYF. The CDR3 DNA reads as TGTGCCAGCAGCTTAGGTTGGTTTGGCAGTAGCACAGATACGCAGTATTTT.

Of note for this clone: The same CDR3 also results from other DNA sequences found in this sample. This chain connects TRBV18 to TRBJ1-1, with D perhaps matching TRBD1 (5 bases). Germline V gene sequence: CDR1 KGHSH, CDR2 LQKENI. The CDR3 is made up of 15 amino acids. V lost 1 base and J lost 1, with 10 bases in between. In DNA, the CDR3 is TGTGCCAGCTCACCACAGGGGACTGCGAACACTGAAGCTTTCTTT. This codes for CASSPQGTANTEAFF.

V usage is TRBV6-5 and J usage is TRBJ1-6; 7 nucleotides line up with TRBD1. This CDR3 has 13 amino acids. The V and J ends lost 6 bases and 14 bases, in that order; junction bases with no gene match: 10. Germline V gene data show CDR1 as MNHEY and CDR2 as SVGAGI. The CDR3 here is CASSGQAFLALHF. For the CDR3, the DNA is TGTGCCAGCAGCGGACAGGCCTTTTTGGCCCTCCACTTT.

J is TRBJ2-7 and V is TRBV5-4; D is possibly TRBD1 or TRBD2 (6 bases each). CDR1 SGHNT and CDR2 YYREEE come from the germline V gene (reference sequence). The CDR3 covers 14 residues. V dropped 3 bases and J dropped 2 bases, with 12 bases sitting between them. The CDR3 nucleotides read TGTGCCAGCAGCTGGGGGGCAGAGCCCTACGAGCAGTACTTC. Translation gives CASSWGAEPYEQYF.

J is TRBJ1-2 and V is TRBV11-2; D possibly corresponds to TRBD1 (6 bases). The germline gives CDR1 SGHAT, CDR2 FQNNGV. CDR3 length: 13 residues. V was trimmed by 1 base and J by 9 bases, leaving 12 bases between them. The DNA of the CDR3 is TGTGCCAGCAGCTTAGCCGGGGGCATAAGCTACACCTTC. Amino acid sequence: CASSLAGGISYTF.

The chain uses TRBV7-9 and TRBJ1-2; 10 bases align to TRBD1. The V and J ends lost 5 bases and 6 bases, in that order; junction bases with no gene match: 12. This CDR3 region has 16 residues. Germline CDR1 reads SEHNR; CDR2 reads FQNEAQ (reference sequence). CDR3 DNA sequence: TGTGCCAGCAGCCCACCCCGGGACAGGGGAGTGAATGGCTACACCTTC. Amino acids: CASSPPRDRGVNGYTF.

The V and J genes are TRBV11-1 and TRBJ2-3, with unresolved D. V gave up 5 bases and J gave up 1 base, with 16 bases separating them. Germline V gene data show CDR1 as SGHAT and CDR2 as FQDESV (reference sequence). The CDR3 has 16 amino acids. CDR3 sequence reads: CASSRISSGGTDTQYF. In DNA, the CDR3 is TGTGCCAGCAGCCGAATCAGCTCAGGCGGCACAGATACGCAGTATTTT.

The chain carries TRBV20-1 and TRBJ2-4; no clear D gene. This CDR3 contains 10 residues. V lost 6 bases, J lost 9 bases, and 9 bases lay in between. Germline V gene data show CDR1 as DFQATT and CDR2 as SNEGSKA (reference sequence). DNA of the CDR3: TGCAGTGCAGCCGACGGCATTCAGTACTTC. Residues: CSAADGIQYF.

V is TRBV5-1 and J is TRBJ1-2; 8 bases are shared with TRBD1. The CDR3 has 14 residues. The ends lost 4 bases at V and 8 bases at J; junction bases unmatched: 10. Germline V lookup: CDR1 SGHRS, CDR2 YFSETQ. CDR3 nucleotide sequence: TGCGCCAGCAGCCTGGCGGACAGGGCTTTCGGCTACACCTTC. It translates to CASSLADRAFGYTF.

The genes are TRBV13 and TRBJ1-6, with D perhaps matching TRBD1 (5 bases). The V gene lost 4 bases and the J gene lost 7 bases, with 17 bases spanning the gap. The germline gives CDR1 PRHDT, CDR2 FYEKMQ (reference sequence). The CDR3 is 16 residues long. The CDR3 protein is CASSSRDRGSNSPLHF. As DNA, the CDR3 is TGTGCCAGCAGCTCCAGGGACCGGGGGTCCAATTCACCCCTCCACTTT.

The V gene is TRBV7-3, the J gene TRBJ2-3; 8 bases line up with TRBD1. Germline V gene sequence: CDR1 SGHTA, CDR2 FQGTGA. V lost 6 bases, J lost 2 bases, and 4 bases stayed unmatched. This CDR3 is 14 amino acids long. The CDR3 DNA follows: TGTGCCAGCAGGCAGGGGGCCTTCACAGATACGCAGTATTTT. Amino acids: CASRQGAFTDTQYF.

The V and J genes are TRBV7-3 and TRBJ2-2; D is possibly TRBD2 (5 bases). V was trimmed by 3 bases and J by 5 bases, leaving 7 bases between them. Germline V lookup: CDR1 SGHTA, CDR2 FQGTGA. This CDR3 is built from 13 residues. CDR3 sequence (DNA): TGTGCCAGCAGCTTTTCGGGGACCGGGGAGCTGTTTTTT. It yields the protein CASSFSGTGELFF.

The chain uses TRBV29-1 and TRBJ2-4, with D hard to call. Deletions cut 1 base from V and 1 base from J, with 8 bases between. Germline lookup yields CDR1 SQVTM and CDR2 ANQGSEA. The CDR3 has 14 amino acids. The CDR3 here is CSVEGWTAKNIQYF. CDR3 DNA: TGCAGCGTTGAAGGGTGGACGGCCAAAAACATTCAGTACTTC.